This T cell receptor (beta chain) was sequenced for a study of blood T cells in healthy people across ages. Then a second PCR, running about 6 to 11 cycles, was carried out with a sample-barcoded 5' primer and a J-beta primer mix. One entry per CDR3 protein results from TCRdb running MiXCR on the 5' RACE reads. The sample records approximately 940,000 distinct CDR3 sequences, 48% being singletons. This CDR3 is built from 13 residues. Germline values: CDR1 PRHDT, CDR2 FYEKMQ (reference sequence). V was pared by 1 base and J by 7 bases, with 5 bases between. Sequencing was performed on blood. The gene calls are TRBV13 and TRBJ1-6; D uncertain. This clonotype was sampled from a man aged 25 to 40 in good health. The CDR3 DNA sequence: TGTGCCAGCAGCTTAGATGACAATTCACCCCTCCACTTT. This encodes CASSLDDNSPLHF.